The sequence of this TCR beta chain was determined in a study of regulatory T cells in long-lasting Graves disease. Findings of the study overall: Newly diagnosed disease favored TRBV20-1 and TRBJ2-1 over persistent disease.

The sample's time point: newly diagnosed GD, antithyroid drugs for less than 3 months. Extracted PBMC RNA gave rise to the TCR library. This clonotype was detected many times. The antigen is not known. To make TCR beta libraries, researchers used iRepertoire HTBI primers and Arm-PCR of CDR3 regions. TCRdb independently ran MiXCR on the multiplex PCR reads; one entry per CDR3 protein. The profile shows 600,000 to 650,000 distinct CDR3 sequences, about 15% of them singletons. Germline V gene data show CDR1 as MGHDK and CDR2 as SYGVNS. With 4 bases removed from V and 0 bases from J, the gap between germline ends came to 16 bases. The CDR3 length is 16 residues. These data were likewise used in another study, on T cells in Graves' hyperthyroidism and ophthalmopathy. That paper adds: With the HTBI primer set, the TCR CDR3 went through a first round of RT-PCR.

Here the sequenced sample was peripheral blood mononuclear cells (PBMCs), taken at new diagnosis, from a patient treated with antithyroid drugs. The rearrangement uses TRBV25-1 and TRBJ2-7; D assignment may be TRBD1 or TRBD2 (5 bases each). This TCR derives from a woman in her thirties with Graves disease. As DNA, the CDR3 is TGTGCCAGCAGTGGCGCTACTTGGGACGGCTCCTACGAGCAGTACTTC. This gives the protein CASSGATWDGSYEQYF.